This T cell receptor (beta chain) was profiled in a study of identical twins. TCRdb re-analysed the 5' RACE reads in MiXCR, keeping a single row per CDR3 protein. The sample gives 1.5 million or so distinct CDR3 sequences, 25% to 35% of which show up once; less than 0.35% is in the top ten. V lost 9 bases, J lost 4 bases, and 8 bases stayed unmatched. Germline values: CDR1 ENHRY, CDR2 SYGVKD. The CDR3 covers 13 residues. Sequencing used cord blood. This rearrangement joins TRBV10-3 to TRBJ1-1; 7 nucleotides line up with TRBD1. The origin of this receptor is a newborn girl in good health. The CDR3 bases are TGTGCCATAGAAGCCCACAGGGGCACTGAAGCTTTCTTT. Amino acid sequence: CAIEAHRGTEAFF.